The clone carrying this T cell receptor (beta chain) was seen only a few times. Its specificity is not known. The CDR3 sequence is 14 residues long. Germline V lookup: CDR1 LNHDA, CDR2 SQIVND (reference sequence). V lost 1 base, J lost 5 bases, and 3 bases stayed unmatched. These data originate in a study of cytomegalovirus exposure and HLA in healthy donors. Study information: Unique TCR beta sequences numbering approximately 120 million came from 150 million to 200 million T cells in an earlier analysis. General study points: A later analysis showed HLA-associated TCR beta chains outstripping equally common others in clonal expansion. In an earlier analysis, most TCR beta V segments were productive about 87% or about 30% of the time. What a later analysis showed was that several of the most significant clusters appeared linked to common viral pathogens.

PCR involved 60 Vbeta and 13 Jbeta primers. Generated by immunoSEQ multiplex PCR, the TCRdb table keeps only in-frame clones and is missing some. The table has about 110,000 clones, around 75% seen once; the top ten hold approximately 2%. The rearrangement uses TRBV19 and TRBJ2-3; 7 bases line up with TRBD2. Sequenced input: PBMCs. The source of this sequence is a young man in good health and CMV-seronegative. CDR3 coding DNA: TGTGCCAGTAGTATAGCGGGGGGTGTAGATACGCAGTATTTT. Its translation is CASSIAGGVDTQYF.